A selection of T cell receptor beta chains follows, all from one sample in a study of cytomegalovirus exposure and HLA in healthy donors. The data were produced by immunoSEQ multiplex PCR, yet TCRdb's version contains in-frame clones alone and is incomplete. The table lists roughly 110,000 clones, around three quarters of them singletons. The sequenced material came from PBMCs. The source of these receptors is a woman aged 18-29 years in good health and CMV-seropositive. CDR3s include the opening cysteine and the closing phenylalanine or tryptophan. Fields, in order: V gene, J gene, clone size, D gene, CDR3 protein, CDR3 DNA. A D gene is named only where the DNA matches it firmly. For some rows the clone size is stated as once, few or many, or as a class when expanded; others skip it.

TRBV7-3	TRBJ2-7	.	.	CASSSSRNSYEQYF	TGTGCCAGCAGCTCAAGCAGGAACTCCTACGAGCAGTACTTC
TRBV4-1	TRBJ2-1	.	TRBD1	CASSLTGATKNNEQFF	TGCGCCAGCAGCCTGACAGGGGCGACGAAAAACAATGAGCAGTTCTTC
TRBV7-9	TRBJ1-1	.	.	CATQNTEAFF	TGTGCCACCCAGAACACTGAAGCTTTCTTT
TRBV2	TRBJ2-1	once	TRBD1	CASSRTGSSYNEQFF	TGTGCCAGCAGTAGGACAGGGAGCTCCTACAATGAGCAGTTCTTC
TRBV2	TRBJ2-7	.	TRBD2	CASSYLPGLVGEQYF	TGTGCCAGCAGTTACTTACCGGGACTAGTAGGCGAGCAGTACTTC
TRBV7-9	TRBJ2-3	.	.	CASSTRLGLAGDTQYF	TGTGCCAGCAGCACCCGCCTCGGTCTTGCAGGAGATACGCAGTATTTT
TRBV7-3	TRBJ1-5	.	.	CASSLGRTRVNQPQHF	TGTGCCAGCAGCTTAGGGAGGACAAGGGTAAATCAGCCCCAGCATTTT
TRBV4-2	TRBJ2-1	.	TRBD2	CASSRGFFGTTGYNEQFF	TGTGCCAGCAGCCGTGGATTCTTCGGGACTACCGGCTACAATGAGCAGTTCTTC
TRBV6-6	TRBJ2-2	.	.	CASSRDSLYTGELFF	TGTGCCAGCAGTCGAGACAGCCTATACACCGGGGAGCTGTTTTTT
TRBV6-1	TRBJ2-7	.	TRBD2	CASRSSGSYEQYF	TGTGCCAGCAGATCTAGCGGCTCCTACGAGCAGTACTTC
TRBV5-6	TRBJ2-1	.	.	CASSRGGFYNEQFF	TGTGCCAGCAGCCGCGGAGGGTTCTACAATGAGCAGTTCTTC
TRBV4-2	TRBJ1-4	.	.	CASSLQADNEKLFF	TGTGCCAGCAGCCTGCAGGCCGATAATGAAAAACTGTTTTTT
TRBV5-6	TRBJ2-3	.	.	CASSRRYTQYF	TGTGCCAGCAGCCGGAGGTATACGCAGTATTTT
TRBV30	TRBJ1-1	few	.	CAGQSTEAFF	TGTGCCGGACAGTCCACTGAAGCTTTCTTT
TRBV19	TRBJ2-3	.	.	CASSIGVGRAQYF	TGTGCCAGTAGTATAGGGGTGGGCAGGGCGCAGTATTTT
TRBV7-9	TRBJ1-2	.	.	CASSLETKLGANGYTF	TGTGCCAGCAGCTTAGAAACAAAACTGGGGGCCAATGGCTACACCTTC
TRBV5-1	TRBJ2-7	.	TRBD2	CASAIQTSGDEQYF	TGCGCCAGCGCCATCCAGACTAGCGGAGACGAGCAGTACTTC
TRBV7-9	TRBJ2-1	.	TRBD2	CSSSPSGGNEQFF	TGTTCCAGCAGCCCCTCGGGGGGGAATGAGCAGTTCTTC
TRBV7-3	TRBJ2-2	.	TRBD2	CASSLRSGISTGELFF	TGTGCCAGCAGCTTAAGGAGCGGGATCTCCACCGGGGAGCTGTTTTTT
TRBV19	TRBJ2-3	.	.	CASSIGPAADTQYF	TGTGCCAGTAGTATAGGCCCAGCGGCGGATACGCAGTATTTT
TRBV10-3	TRBJ1-1	.	.	CAISPRRADIMNTEAFF	TGTGCCATCAGCCCCCGGCGGGCGGATATCATGAACACTGAAGCTTTCTTT
TRBV27	TRBJ2-7	few	TRBD2	CASSPTGVAGGPKDEQYF	TGTGCCAGCAGTCCTACAGGCGTAGCGGGAGGGCCTAAAGACGAGCAGTACTTC
TRBV2	TRBJ1-4	.	TRBD1	CASSEKDRGVTEKLFF	TGTGCCAGCAGTGAAAAGGACAGGGGGGTCACTGAAAAACTGTTTTTT
TRBV28	TRBJ2-3	.	TRBD1	CASSYLTGTDTQYF	TGTGCCAGCAGTTATTTGACAGGGACAGATACGCAGTATTTT
TRBV10-2	TRBJ2-1	.	.	CASSVVRGSGARDEQFF	TGCGCCAGCAGTGTAGTAAGAGGTAGCGGAGCAAGAGATGAGCAGTTCTTC
TRBV2	TRBJ2-5	.	.	CASSLFQETQYF	TGTGCCAGCAGCCTTTTCCAAGAGACCCAGTACTTC
TRBV11-2	TRBJ1-1	.	.	CASSLNSGYTEAFF	TGTGCCAGCAGCTTAAACTCAGGGTACACTGAAGCTTTCTTT
TRBV7-8	TRBJ2-7	.	TRBD2	CASSLYSGKYEQYF	TGTGCCAGCAGCTTATATAGCGGGAAATACGAGCAGTACTTC
TRBV10-1	TRBJ2-7	.	TRBD2	CASWGLADEQYF	TGCGCCAGCTGGGGACTAGCGGACGAGCAGTACTTC
TRBV6-5	TRBJ2-7	.	TRBD2	CATRSGSYEQYF	TGTGCCACCCGTAGCGGGAGCTACGAGCAGTACTTC
TRBV7-9	TRBJ1-5	.	.	CASSPYSNQPQHF	TGTGCCAGCAGCCCTTATAGCAATCAGCCCCAGCATTTT
TRBV10-1	TRBJ2-7	.	.	CASSTGSEQYF	TGCGCCAGCAGTACAGGTAGCGAGCAGTACTTC
TRBV5-1	TRBJ1-1	.	.	CASSLDPRATTEAFF	TGCGCCAGCAGCTTGGATCCCAGGGCGACCACTGAAGCTTTCTTT
TRBV5-1	TRBJ2-5	few	.	CASSLAREPGETQYF	TGCGCCAGCAGCTTGGCTCGGGAGCCCGGAGAGACCCAGTACTTC
TRBV15	TRBJ2-1	.	TRBD1	CATSSDRDRVDNEQFF	TGTGCCACCAGCAGCGACCGGGACAGGGTCGACAATGAGCAGTTCTTC
TRBV4-1	TRBJ2-1	.	TRBD2	CASSQKAVGLAGPNEQFF	TGCGCCAGCAGCCAAAAAGCTGTGGGACTAGCGGGACCTAATGAGCAGTTCTTC
TRBV4-2	TRBJ2-3	once	TRBD2	CASSQGISGSTDTQYF	TGTGCCAGCAGCCAAGGTATTAGCGGGAGCACAGATACGCAGTATTTT
TRBV5-6	TRBJ2-5	.	TRBD1	CASSPGQGRGGETQYF	TGTGCCAGCAGCCCAGGACAGGGGAGAGGGGGAGAGACCCAGTACTTC
TRBV5-1	TRBJ1-4	.	.	CASSLRGGEGEKLFF	TGCGCCAGCAGCTTGCGAGGGGGAGAGGGTGAAAAACTGTTTTTT
TRBV6-6	TRBJ1-1	few	.	CASSVSMAGTEAFF	TGTGCCAGCAGTGTGTCGATGGCGGGAACTGAAGCTTTCTTT
TRBV2	TRBJ1-2	.	TRBD1	CASRGQGGNYGYTF	TGTGCCAGCAGGGGACAGGGTGGGAACTATGGCTACACCTTC
TRBV4-1	TRBJ2-1	.	TRBD2	CASSPSGAPRQREGENEQFF	TGCGCCAGCAGCCCCTCCGGGGCGCCAAGACAGCGGGAGGGGGAGAATGAGCAGTTCTTC
TRBV5-1	TRBJ2-3	.	.	CASSVRKTYGSSTDTQYF	TGCGCCAGCAGCGTGAGAAAAACATACGGGAGTTCTACAGATACGCAGTATTTT
TRBV6-1	TRBJ1-4	.	.	CASSEVGKDEKLFF	TGTGCCAGCAGTGAAGTCGGGAAGGATGAAAAACTGTTTTTT